This passage covers 16 T cell receptor beta chains from one sample sequenced in a study of beta chain features in type 1 diabetes. The entirety of the isolated RNA underwent reverse transcription, so expressed TCRB transcripts were sequenced. TCRdb keeps only in-frame clones here, not all; method: immunoSEQ multiplex PCR. The top ten clones hold about 0.019% of a sample with approximately 400,000 clones, over 12% of them seen once. Sequenced material: naive CD4+ T cells from blood. The receptors come from a woman aged 18-29 years in good health.

This CDR3 reads CASSSGGFTEAFF. CDR3 in DNA: TGTGCCAGCAGTTCAGGGGGCTTTACTGAAGCTTTCTTT. The V and J genes are TRBV6-4 and TRBJ1-1; TRBD1 matches 8 bases. CDR3 length equals 13 residues. Looked up from germline, CDR1 is MRHNA and CDR2 is SNTAGT. Trimming took 5 bases from V and 5 from J; bases not matched to a gene: 4.

This clone came up a few times. This rearrangement joins TRBV4-1 to TRBJ2-1, with D possibly being TRBD2 (5 bases). Germline lookup yields CDR1 MGHRA and CDR2 YSYEKL. Deletions cut 3 bases from V and 9 bases from J, with 24 bases between. The CDR3 loop spans 17 amino acids. The DNA for the CDR3 is TGCGCCAGCAGCCAGACCTTATGGGGAATCAGGAGCGGTGAGCAGTTCTTC. This gives the protein CASSQTLWGIRSGEQFF.

This clone was detected a few times. J is TRBJ2-3 and V is TRBV29-1, with 8 bases lining up with TRBD1. Germline lookup yields CDR1 SQVTM and CDR2 ANQGSEA. This CDR3 is 16 amino acids long. Trimming took 5 bases from V and 1 from J; bases not matched to a gene: 11. The CDR3 sequence: CSVSRAATGGTDTQYF. The CDR3 DNA is TGCAGCGTTTCTAGGGCGGCGACAGGGGGCACAGATACGCAGTATTTT.

V gene TRBV27 combines with J gene TRBJ2-7; 7 bases fit TRBD2. Germline lookup yields CDR1 MNHEY and CDR2 SMNVEV (reference sequence). The CDR3 has 14 amino acids. Trimming took 4 bases from V and 2 from J; bases not matched to a gene: 5. The CDR3 here is CASSYSGGPYEQYF. The CDR3 nucleotides read TGTGCCAGCAGTTACTCGGGAGGCCCCTACGAGCAGTACTTC.

This clone was seen a few times. The V call is TRBV19, the J call TRBJ2-5, with D possibly being TRBD1 (6 bases). Germline V gene lookup returns CDR1 LNHDA and CDR2 SQIVND (reference sequence). There are 11 residues in the CDR3. Trimming took off 10 bases at V and 4 bases at J, with 10 bases between the two ends. This CDR3 reads CATKDRETQYF. The CDR3 coding sequence is TGTGCCACCAAGGACAGAGAGACCCAGTACTTC.

The chain couples TRBV6-5 to TRBJ2-3, with TRBD2 matching over 9 bases. Germline lookup yields CDR1 MNHEY and CDR2 SVGAGI. CDR3 length equals 15 residues. The trim removed 7 bases at V and 4 bases at J, leaving 9 bases unmatched. The CDR3 region is CASTRAGGNSDTQYF. The CDR3 DNA sequence: TGTGCCAGCACTCGAGCGGGAGGAAACTCAGATACGCAGTATTTT.

The chain carries TRBV6-5 and TRBJ2-7; 9 bases line up with TRBD2. After removal of 2 bases from V and 5 bases from J, the junction contained 4 bases not matched to a gene. The CDR3 sequence is 14 residues long. Germline V gene data show CDR1 as MNHEY and CDR2 as SVGAGI. The CDR3 nucleotides are TGTGCCAGCAGTTACCGGGGACTAGCCCACGAGCAGTACTTC. This codes for CASSYRGLAHEQYF.

The rearrangement joins TRBV27 to TRBJ2-3; possible D gene TRBD2, 5 bases. This CDR3 has 16 amino acids. Germline CDR1 and CDR2: MNHEY and SMNVEV (reference sequence). Trimming left V 3 bases short and J 4 bases short, with 17 bases between. CDR3 sequence reads: CASSLKRPGTPDTQYF. In DNA form, the CDR3 reads TGTGCCAGCAGTTTGAAGCGGCCCGGTACTCCAGATACGCAGTATTTT.

The chain couples TRBV25-1 to TRBJ2-7, with 7 positions matching TRBD2. From germline, CDR1 is MGHDK and CDR2 SYGVNS. Trimming took 2 bases from V and 7 from J; bases not matched to a gene: 8. The CDR3 has 14 residues. The CDR3 nucleotides are TGTGCCAGCAGTGAAGGCGCGGGGGTGGGGGAGCAGTACTTC. It translates to CASSEGAGVGEQYF.

V usage is TRBV21-1 and J usage is TRBJ1-5; the DNA was not compared with TRBD1, the D call given in the table. TRBV21-1 is assigned pseudogene status. This CDR3 is 15 amino acids long. The CDR3 bases are TGTGCCAGCACCCTCGCGCAGGGTAGCAATCAGCCCCAGCATTTT. As protein: CASTLAQGSNQPQHF.

The chain combines TRBV7-6 with TRBJ1-1; 8 positions agree with TRBD1. V was clipped by 3 bases and J by 7 bases; unmatched bases: 10. Germline-derived CDR1 and CDR2 are SGHVS and FNYEAQ. There are 15 residues in the CDR3. DNA for the CDR3: TGTGCCAGCAGCTTTCGACAGGGGAGGACTAATGAAGCTTTCTTT. It encodes CASSFRQGRTNEAFF.

This clone came up once. The genes are TRBV6-4 and TRBJ2-1; D gene unclear. This CDR3 spans 16 amino acids. Germline CDR1 MRHNA, CDR2 SNTAGT. Trimming pared 5 bases from V and 0 bases from J, leaving 14 bases between. CDR3 bases: TGTGCCAGCAGTACCGATTCCCCGAGCTCCTACAATGAGCAGTTCTTC. Residues: CASSTDSPSSYNEQFF.

This clone was picked up a small number of times. The V and J genes are TRBV5-1 and TRBJ2-7, with a weak D call TRBD1 (6 bases). This CDR3 has 16 amino acids. CDR1 SGHRS and CDR2 YFSETQ come from the germline V gene. V was shortened by 0 bases and J by 1 base, with 14 bases between the two germline ends. The CDR3 protein is CASSLGAGAVSYEQYF. In DNA, the CDR3 is TGCGCCAGCAGCTTGGGGGCAGGGGCTGTATCCTACGAGCAGTACTTC. The full variable domain, completed using reference TRBV5-1 and TRBJ2-7, is KAGVTQTPRYLIKTRGQQVTLSCSPISGHRSVSWYQQTPGQGLQFLFEYFSETQRNKGNFPGRFSGRQFSNSRSEMNVSTLELGDSALYLCASSLGAGAVSYEQYFGPGTRLTVT.

The V call is TRBV28, the J call TRBJ2-3, with 10 bases that match TRBD2. Trimming at V came to 6 bases and at J to 8 bases, leaving 5 bases not matched to a gene. The CDR3 is 13 amino acids. Germline V gene sequence: CDR1 MDHEN, CDR2 SYDVKM. The CDR3 loop reads CASRRTSGGTQYF. The DNA of the CDR3 is TGTGCCAGCAGGCGGACTAGCGGAGGTACGCAGTATTTT.

This clone has only a few counts. The rearrangement uses TRBV19 and TRBJ2-3; 11 bases match TRBD1. Trimming cost V 5 bases and J 10 bases; bases outside gene matches: 11. This CDR3 comprises 15 residues. Germline V gives CDR1 LNHDA, CDR2 SQIVND (reference sequence). The CDR3 nucleotides read TGTGCCAGTAGTGCCCCCGGGACAGGGGGTCCATCGCAGTATTTT. Protein product: CASSAPGTGGPSQYF.

This clone was found a few times. The chain recombines TRBV30 with TRBJ2-2, with a weak D call TRBD2 (6 bases). V shed 4 bases and J shed 4 bases, with 16 bases lying between them. The CDR3 is 15 residues long. CDR1 is GTSNPN and CDR2 is SVGIG in the germline V gene (reference sequence). The CDR3 reads CAWKYGRGSTGELFF. As DNA, the CDR3 is TGTGCCTGGAAGTACGGGAGAGGAAGCACCGGGGAGCTGTTTTTT.